Below, 28 T cell receptor beta chains from the same sample are listed, as sequenced in a study of blood T cells in healthy people across ages. Sample-barcoded 5' priming and a J-beta primer mix drove a second PCR of about 7 to 11 cycles. MiXCR was run by TCRdb on the 5' RACE reads, yielding one entry per CDR3 protein. The table lists approximately 290,000 distinct CDR3 sequences, roughly 27% of them singletons. Sequenced sample: blood. The receptor set was obtained from an older woman in good health.

This clonotype was recorded a few times. The rearrangement uses TRBV28 and TRBJ1-5; D is perhaps TRBD1 (5 bases). The V gene's germline CDR1 is MDHEN and CDR2 SYDVKM. Trimming took 4 bases from V and 7 from J, leaving 14 bases between them. There are 14 residues in the CDR3. CDR3 bases: TGTGCCAGCAGTTGGGCCGGTGGGGCGCAGCCCCAGCATTTT. It yields the protein CASSWAGGAQPQHF. Using reference TRBV28 and TRBJ1-5 for the parts outside the CDR3, the full variable domain is DVKVTQSSRYLVKRTGEKVFLECVQDMDHENMFWYRQDPGLGLRLIYFSYDVKMKEKGDIPEGYSVSREKKERFSLILESASTNQTSMYLCASSWAGGAQPQHFGDGTRLSIL.

For the CDR3, the DNA is TGTGCCAGCAGCATCCGGGACTTAGAGAATGAGCAGTTCTTC. It codes for CASSIRDLENEQFF. J is TRBJ2-1 and V is TRBV2, with a tentative D call TRBD2 (6 bases). This CDR3 is built from 14 residues. Trimming left V 6 bases short and J 7 bases short, with 16 bases between. Germline V gene data show CDR1 as SNHLY and CDR2 as FYNNEI.

This chain joins TRBV10-3 and TRBJ1-4; 8 bases align to TRBD1. In germline, CDR1 is ENHRY, CDR2 SYGVKD. The CDR3 spans 16 residues. The V gene end was trimmed by 4 bases and the J gene end by 3 bases; junction bases not matched to a gene: 7. CDR3 region: CAISGQGNLANEKLFF. CDR3 sequence (DNA): TGTGCCATCAGTGGACAGGGGAATTTAGCTAATGAAAAACTGTTTTTT.

This chain uses TRBV29-1 with TRBJ1-2; 12 bases match TRBD1. V trimming: 5 bases; J trimming: 3 bases; junction bases outside the gene matches: 7. This CDR3 comprises 15 residues. From germline, CDR1 is SQVTM and CDR2 ANQGSEA. Here the CDR3 DNA reads TGCAGCGTTTTGGGACAGGGGGCCGGAGACTATGGCTACACCTTC. This translates into CSVLGQGAGDYGYTF.

The chain has TRBV29-1 and TRBJ2-3, with 7 bases lining up with TRBD2. J lost 6 bases, V lost 5 bases, and 8 bases had no gene match. The CDR3 is 13 amino acids. CDR1 SQVTM and CDR2 ANQGSEA come from the germline V gene. CDR3 DNA: TGCAGCGTTACCAAGCAGGGAGGGGATACGCAGTATTTT. Translating gives CSVTKQGGDTQYF.

This clonotype was seen more than once but under ten times. The CDR3 loop is CASRNRYGANVLTF. CDR3 nucleotide sequence: TGCGCCAGCAGGAACAGGTATGGGGCCAACGTCCTGACTTTC. This chain uses TRBV5-1 with TRBJ2-6; possibly TRBD1 for D (5 bases). There are 14 residues in the CDR3. V lost 5 bases and J lost 3, with 9 bases in between. The germline CDR1 and CDR2 sequences are SGHRS and YFSETQ.

This clonotype was seen repeatedly, ten times or more. The J gene is TRBJ2-7, the V gene TRBV6-5; the D is unclear. Trimming took off 6 bases at V and 9 bases at J, with 21 bases between the two ends. This CDR3 is built from 14 residues. Germline V CDR1 and CDR2: MNHEY, SVGAGI. CDR3 loop: CASRPRAESERQYF. The CDR3 nucleotides are TGTGCCAGCAGGCCCCGGGCTGAATCCGAGCGGCAGTACTTC.

This rearrangement joins TRBV18 to TRBJ2-7, with D unresolved. Germline CDR1 and CDR2: KGHSH and LQKENI. With 4 bases removed from V and 1 base from J, the gap between germline ends came to 17 bases. The CDR3 has 16 residues. CDR3 bases: TGTGCCAGCTCACTTAGCCGGGCGGTGGGATCCTACGAGCAGTACTTC. Its translation: CASSLSRAVGSYEQYF.

This clonotype has only a few counts. This CDR3 reads CASSPKGGGVRETQYF. Here the CDR3 DNA reads TGTGCCAGCAGCCCAAAGGGAGGGGGAGTGAGAGAGACCCAGTACTTC. This chain connects TRBV7-9 to TRBJ2-5; tentatively, D is TRBD2 (7 bases). Per the germline V gene, CDR1 is SEHNR and CDR2 is FQNEAQ (reference sequence). CDR3 length equals 16 residues. V shed 5 bases and J shed 4 bases, with 20 bases lying between them.

This chain uses TRBV7-3 with TRBJ2-1; 10 bases are shared with TRBD1. Germline V gene sequence: CDR1 SGHTA, CDR2 FQGTGA. Trimming took 1 base from V and 4 from J; bases not matched to a gene: 10. The length of the CDR3 is 18 residues. The CDR3 DNA reads as TGTGCCAGCAGCTTAATGACAGGGGGCGTACTAGCATACAATGAGCAGTTCTTC. As protein: CASSLMTGGVLAYNEQFF.

The chain employs TRBV15 and TRBJ2-5, with D maybe TRBD1 (6 bases). V gave up 4 bases and J gave up 5 bases, with 17 bases separating them. Per the germline V gene, CDR1 is LNHNV and CDR2 is YYDKDF (reference sequence). The CDR3 spans 15 residues. CDR3 sequence: CATSNDGQPLETQYF. The CDR3 coding sequence is TGTGCCACCAGCAACGATGGACAGCCACTGGAGACCCAGTACTTC. The full variable domain, with the rest looked up from reference TRBV15 and TRBJ2-5, is DAMVIQNPRYQVTQFGKPVTLSCSQTLNHNVMYWYQQKSSQAPKLLFHYYDKDFNNEADTPDNFQSRRPNTSFCFLDIRSPGLGDTAMYLCATSNDGQPLETQYFGPGTRLLVL.

The V and J genes are TRBV25-1 and TRBJ1-2; 7 bases fit TRBD1. Germline trimming cut 4 bases from V and 6 bases from J; bases unmatched to any gene: 5. Germline lookup yields CDR1 MGHDK and CDR2 SYGVNS. CDR3 length: 13 amino acids. CDR3 DNA: TGTGCCAGCAGTGGAGCTGACAGGGATGGCTACACCTTC. This sequence encodes CASSGADRDGYTF.

This clonotype appeared a single time. V and J are TRBV20-1 and TRBJ1-1, with D uncertain. From germline, CDR1 is DFQATT and CDR2 SNEGSKA (reference sequence). Trimming removed 6 bases from V and 1 base from J, with 18 bases in between. This CDR3 comprises 15 residues. The CDR3 nucleotides read TGCAGTGCCCTAGGCGGCCCGAAGGGGAACACTGAAGCTTTCTTT. This sequence encodes CSALGGPKGNTEAFF.

This clonotype was counted only a few times. The chain carries TRBV7-2 and TRBJ2-2; 7 bases are shared with TRBD1. In germline, CDR1 is SGHTA, CDR2 FQGNSA. Trimming at V came to 6 bases and at J to 4 bases, leaving 8 bases not matched to a gene. This CDR3 region has 15 residues. CDR3 DNA: TGTGCCAGCAGTCCAAAGGACAGGAGCACCGGGGAGCTGTTTTTT. Protein: CASSPKDRSTGELFF.

The J gene is TRBJ2-7, the V gene TRBV27; D could derive from TRBD1 or TRBD2 (5 bases each). The J call may be in error: the DNA end matches TRBJ2-1 better. The CDR3 has 17 amino acids. Looked up from germline, CDR1 is MNHEY and CDR2 is SMNVEV (reference sequence). This CDR3 reads CASSAYGSGRLGNEQFF. The CDR3 DNA is TGTGCCAGCAGTGCCTATGGCTCGGGACGTTTGGGTAATGAGCAGTTCTTC.

This clonotype was detected a few times. The V gene is TRBV28, the J gene TRBJ1-6; D not resolved. Germline-derived CDR1 and CDR2 are MDHEN and SYDVKM. V was clipped by 5 bases and J by 1 base, with 9 bases between them. This CDR3 has 15 residues. As DNA, the CDR3 is TGTGCCAGCAGTGGCGTGGAGTCCTATAATTCACCCCTCCACTTT. Amino acids: CASSGVESYNSPLHF.

This clonotype was recorded a few times. This could be a read error, since a much larger clone is one nucleotide away. J is TRBJ2-5 and V is TRBV20-1, with D perhaps assigned TRBD1 or TRBD2 (5 bases each). The end of the DNA aligns better with TRBJ2-1, so the J call may be wrong. Germline V gene data show CDR1 as DFQATT and CDR2 as SNEGSKA (reference sequence). This CDR3 spans 17 amino acids. CDR3 sequence reads: CSANPLNRFGGYNEQFF. Written as DNA, the CDR3 is TGCAGTGCTAATCCCCTTAATCGGTTTGGGGGCTACAATGAGCAGTTCTTC.

This clonotype was seen more than once but under ten times. The chain links TRBV12-3 or TRBV12-4 to TRBJ1-2; 8 nucleotides match TRBD1. With V trimmed by 9 bases and J by 7 bases, 10 bases remained unmatched. This CDR3 contains 13 residues. The CDR3 loop reads CASAGQVVGGYTF. For the CDR3, the DNA is TGTGCCAGTGCGGGACAGGTGGTGGGTGGCTACACCTTC.

This clonotype appeared a few times. This chain connects TRBV5-6 to TRBJ2-1; 7 bases line up with TRBD1. The CDR3 is made up of 16 amino acids. The V segment lost 4 bases and the J segment 8 bases; nucleotides outside the gene matches: 15. Germline values: CDR1 SGHDT, CDR2 YYEEEE. The CDR3 DNA reads as TGTGCCAGCAGCCAGGAAACTTACAGGGGCGTTGATGAGCAGTTCTTC. Its protein product is CASSQETYRGVDEQFF.

This clonotype was seen a handful of times. The chain joins TRBV6-6 to TRBJ1-1; TRBD1 matches at 9 bases. The CDR3 sequence is 14 residues long. Germline V gene data show CDR1 as MNHNY and CDR2 as SVGAGI (reference sequence). Unmatched junction bases numbered 6, after V lost 5 bases and J lost 5 bases. The DNA for the CDR3 is TGTGCCAGCAGTCGACAGGGGGGGTGGACTGAAGCTTTCTTT. It translates to CASSRQGGWTEAFF.

This sequence joins TRBV7-9 and TRBJ1-5, with D unclear. V was trimmed by 4 bases and J by 5 bases, leaving 9 bases between them. CDR3 length equals 13 residues. Germline V CDR1 and CDR2: SEHNR, FQNEAQ (reference sequence). DNA of the CDR3: TGTGCCAGCAGCTGGCAGGAGGATCAGCCCCAGCATTTT. Translated: CASSWQEDQPQHF. Using reference TRBV7-9 and TRBJ1-5 for the parts outside the CDR3, the full variable domain is DTGVSQNPRHKITKRGQNVTFRCDPISEHNRLYWYRQTLGQGPEFLTYFQNEAQLEKSRLLSDRFSAERPKGSFSTLEIQRTEQGDSAMYLCASSWQEDQPQHFGDGTRLSIL.

This clonotype was found many times. This chain links TRBV28 with TRBJ1-2; no firm D call. Germline CDR1 reads MDHEN; CDR2 reads SYDVKM. Trimming took off 2 bases at V and 2 bases at J, with 0 bases between the two ends. This CDR3 comprises 11 residues. The CDR3 coding sequence is TGTGCCAGCAGTTTAAACTATGGCTACACCTTC. This translates into CASSLNYGYTF.

The chain is built from TRBV27 and TRBJ2-7; 13 bases align to TRBD2. Per the germline V gene, CDR1 is MNHEY and CDR2 is SMNVEV (reference sequence). Trimming cost V 5 bases and J 2 bases; bases outside gene matches: 6. The CDR3 totals 16 residues. The CDR3 region has the DNA TGTGCCAGCAGTCCACGGACTAGCGGGAGCCCCTACGAGCAGTACTTC. Its translation is CASSPRTSGSPYEQYF.

This clonotype was observed a handful of times. V gene TRBV7-8 combines with J gene TRBJ2-7; perhaps D is TRBD1 or TRBD2 (5 bases each). Germline CDR1 SGHVS, CDR2 FQNEAQ. This CDR3 is 15 amino acids long. V gave up 5 bases and J gave up 4 bases, with 18 bases separating them. The CDR3 here is CASSPRAGGVYEQYF. DNA for the CDR3: TGTGCCAGCAGCCCCAGGGCGGGCGGCGTATACGAGCAGTACTTC.

This clonotype was seen a handful of times. The chain is built from TRBV28 and TRBJ1-4, with unresolved D. With 6 bases removed from V and 0 bases from J, the gap between germline ends came to 11 bases. The CDR3 consists of 15 residues. The V gene's germline CDR1 is MDHEN and CDR2 SYDVKM. CDR3 bases: TGTGCCAGCAGCCTCGGAGCCGCAACTAATGAAAAACTGTTTTTT. Translating gives CASSLGAATNEKLFF. The full variable domain, its missing parts supplied by reference TRBV28 and TRBJ1-4, is DVKVTQSSRYLVKRTGEKVFLECVQDMDHENMFWYRQDPGLGLRLIYFSYDVKMKEKGDIPEGYSVSREKKERFSLILESASTNQTSMYLCASSLGAATNEKLFFGSGTQLSVL.

V usage is TRBV20-1 and J usage is TRBJ2-7, with 8 bases fitting TRBD2. This CDR3 contains 14 residues. The germline V gene encodes CDR1 DFQATT and CDR2 SNEGSKA (reference sequence). V gave up 7 bases and J gave up 4 bases; unmatched junction bases: 12. The CDR3 DNA reads TGCAGTGGGCAACCGGGACTAGGGCAATACGAGCAGTACTTC. Protein: CSGQPGLGQYEQYF.

This clonotype has a handful of counts. V and J are TRBV10-3 and TRBJ2-2; possibly TRBD2 for D (5 bases). CDR3 length equals 15 residues. Germline V gene sequence: CDR1 ENHRY, CDR2 SYGVKD. The germline V and J ends were trimmed by 2 bases and 5 bases, with 12 bases remaining between them. Here the CDR3 DNA reads TGTGCCATCAGTGAGGAGGGTGGAAAGACCGGGGAGCTGTTTTTT. Its translation: CAISEEGGKTGELFF.

This clonotype was recorded a few times. The chain links TRBV3-1 to TRBJ1-5; TRBD1 aligns across 8 bases. The CDR3 length is 14 residues. Looked up from germline, CDR1 is LGHDT and CDR2 is YNNKEL (reference sequence). V shed 2 bases and J 4 bases; nucleotides not matched to a gene: 1. Written as DNA, the CDR3 is TGTGCCAGCAGCCAAAGGACAGGGAATCAGCCCCAGCATTTT. Amino acid sequence: CASSQRTGNQPQHF.